The rows below give T cell receptor beta chains drawn from one sample of a study of T cells in Graves' hyperthyroidism and ophthalmopathy. TCRdb reanalysed the multiplex PCR reads using MiXCR and keeps one entry per CDR3 protein. Among 500,000 to 600,000 distinct CDR3 sequences, roughly 45% were seen once, and the ten largest hold about two fifths. Sequences were obtained from peripheral blood or thyroid tissue (not recorded which). The receptors were gathered from an adult woman with Graves' disease, either hyperthyroidism or ophthalmopathy (not recorded which). CDR3s include the opening cysteine and the closing phenylalanine or tryptophan. The order of the fields is D gene, J gene, clone size, V gene, CDR3 protein, CDR3 DNA. The D gene is left open where the match is weak. Clone size appears in some rows only: once, few, many, or a class for an expanded clone.

>TRBD1|TRBJ2-7|.|TRBV14
CARAHWDSPRQYF
TGTGCTAGAGCCCATTGGGACAGTCCTCGGCAGTACTTC
>.|TRBJ1-1|many|TRBV5-1
CASSSTFDTEAFF
TGCGCCAGCAGCTCGACTTTCGACACTGAAGCTTTCTTT
>.|TRBJ1-2|few|TRBV7-9
CASSLVFGAGYTF
TGTGCCAGCAGCTTAGTGTTTGGGGCTGGCTACACCTTC
>TRBD2|TRBJ2-7|.|TRBV7-9
CASSLLAGRGEQYF
TGTGCCAGCAGCTTACTAGCGGGAAGAGGCGAGCAGTACTTC
>TRBD2|TRBJ2-7|.|TRBV5-4
CASSPGLEFEQYF
TGTGCCAGCAGCCCGGGACTAGAATTCGAGCAGTACTTC
>TRBD1|TRBJ2-7|.|TRBV10-3
CASQTTGIEREQYF
TGTGCCTCCCAGACGACAGGGATCGAACGCGAGCAGTACTTC
>TRBD1|TRBJ2-7|.|TRBV6-1
CASRRGQGISYEQYF
TGTGCCAGCAGACGCGGACAGGGTATATCCTACGAGCAGTACTTC
>.|TRBJ2-5|.|TRBV2
CASSTLLAPTETQYF
TGTGCCAGCAGCACACTTCTTGCCCCGACGGAGACCCAGTACTTC
>.|TRBJ2-7|.|TRBV14
CASSQDWVMGPNYGEQYF
TGTGCCAGCAGCCAAGATTGGGTTATGGGTCCGAATTATGGGGAGCAGTACTTC
>.|TRBJ2-1|.|TRBV10-3
CAIRSLQGGNEQFF
TGTGCCATCAGAAGCCTACAGGGAGGCAATGAGCAGTTCTTC
>TRBD1|TRBJ1-1|.|TRBV19
CASSMGQGRNTEAFF
TGTGCCAGTAGTATGGGACAGGGAAGGAACACTGAAGCTTTCTTT
>.|TRBJ1-6|.|TRBV10-3
CAISEQAGADSPLHF
TGTGCCATCAGTGAGCAGGCAGGCGCAGATTCACCCCTCCACTTT
>.|TRBJ2-5|many|TRBV6-2/TRBV6-3
CASRIRGSGETQYF
TGTGCCAGCCGGATTAGGGGGTCGGGAGAGACCCAGTACTTC
>.|TRBJ1-2|.|TRBV19
CASTETRTAANYGYTF
TGTGCCAGTACTGAAACCAGGACAGCCGCTAACTATGGCTACACCTTC
>TRBD1|TRBJ2-7|few|TRBV7-6
CASSSFQGADEQYF
TGTGCTAGCAGCAGTTTCCAGGGGGCTGACGAGCAGTACTTC
>.|TRBJ1-2|many|TRBV20-1
CSGRGGIDGYTF
TGCAGTGGAAGAGGAGGGATCGATGGCTACACCTTC
>TRBD1|TRBJ2-5|.|TRBV15
CATSEQGAKKTQYF
TGTGCCACCAGCGAACAGGGGGCTAAAAAGACCCAGTACTTC
>.|TRBJ1-5|.|TRBV19
CASSIGPGQPQHF
TGTGCCAGTAGTATAGGGCCCGGTCAGCCCCAGCATTTT
>TRBD2|TRBJ2-5|many|TRBV7-3
CASSSGTSEETQYF
TGTGCCAGCAGCTCCGGGACTAGCGAGGAGACCCAGTACTTC
>.|TRBJ1-1|many|TRBV6-2/TRBV6-3
CASSYTNTEAFF
TGTGCCAGCAGTTATACGAACACTGAAGCTTTCTTT
>.|TRBJ1-5|once|TRBV19
CASTKGTVSNQPQHF
TGTGCCAGTACCAAGGGGACTGTGAGCAATCAGCCCCAGCATTTT
>TRBD1|TRBJ1-1|.|TRBV10-3
CAISRTGGAGTEAFF
TGTGCCATCAGCAGGACAGGGGGCGCGGGCACTGAAGCTTTCTTT
>.|TRBJ1-1|few|TRBV19
CASSRGGGSDTEAFF
TGTGCCAGTAGTCGGGGGGGGGGCTCCGACACTGAAGCTTTCTTT
>.|TRBJ1-1|.|TRBV19
CASSIFGHPMNTEAFF
TGTGCCAGTAGCATATTCGGTCATCCGATGAACACTGAAGCTTTCTTT
>.|TRBJ1-2|few|TRBV11-1
CASSLVNGGNGYTF
TGTGCCAGCAGCTTGGTCAACGGGGGCAATGGCTACACCTTC
>.|TRBJ1-1|many|TRBV5-1
CASSPGTFKTNTEAFF
TGCGCCAGCAGCCCAGGGACCTTCAAAACGAACACTGAAGCTTTCTTT
>TRBD2|TRBJ2-5|once|TRBV20-1
CSASASGRETQYF
TGCAGTGCTAGTGCTAGCGGGAGAGAGACCCAGTACTTC
>.|TRBJ2-2|many|TRBV10-3
CAISGANTGELFF
TGTGCCATCAGTGGGGCTAACACCGGGGAGCTGTTTTTT
>TRBD1|TRBJ1-1|many|TRBV6-5
CASKRDRVAEAFF
TGTGCCAGCAAAAGGGACAGGGTAGCTGAAGCTTTCTTT
>.|TRBJ2-5|.|TRBV29-1
CSVARMAGGYQETQYF
TGCAGCGTTGCTAGGATGGCTGGGGGATACCAAGAGACCCAGTACTTC
>TRBD2|TRBJ2-1|few|TRBV2
CASSVGAGGPGEQFF
TGTGCCAGCAGTGTGGGAGCGGGAGGGCCTGGTGAGCAGTTCTTC
>.|TRBJ1-1|many|TRBV7-9
CASSLTGPNTEAFF
TGTGCCAGCAGCTTGACAGGACCGAACACTGAAGCTTTCTTT
>.|TRBJ1-5|.|TRBV19
CASTPNVWGQPQHF
TGTGCCAGTACCCCTAACGTGTGGGGTCAGCCCCAGCATTTT
>.|TRBJ1-5|.|TRBV20-1
CSASVGGSNQPQHF
TGCAGTGCTAGTGTAGGAGGTAGCAATCAGCCCCAGCATTTT
>TRBD1|TRBJ1-2|.|TRBV10-3
CAISGPGTGKTAF
TGTGCCATCAGTGGCCCCGGGACAGGGAAAACGGCCTTC
>.|TRBJ2-7|.|TRBV7-3
CASSKLGRMGEQYF
TGTGCCAGCAGTAAACTGGGCCGCATGGGCGAGCAGTACTTC
>.|TRBJ1-4|.|TRBV7-8
CASSLFDDEKLFF
TGTGCCAGCAGCTTATTTGACGATGAAAAACTGTTTTTT
>.|TRBJ2-5|.|TRBV30
CAWSVRLGGTQYF
TGTGCCTGGAGTGTACGGCTAGGTGGGACCCAGTACTTC
>.|TRBJ2-5|.|TRBV10-3
CATSDSSRKTQYF
TGTGCCACCAGTGATTCGAGTCGGAAGACCCAGTACTTC
>.|TRBJ2-7|once|TRBV5-1
CASSWGASGTGEQYF
TGCGCCAGCAGCTGGGGTGCTAGCGGGACAGGGGAGCAGTACTTC